The entry below describes one T cell receptor (beta chain). The data were obtained in a study of blood T cell repertoires in COVID-19. At the level of the study: Collection of acute and convalescent COVID-19 samples took place in the United States, Italy and Spain. PBMCs, B-cell-depleted T cells, or T cells were the source of the cDNA or gDNA that made up the material.

This CDR3 has 15 residues. The ends lost 5 bases at V and 4 bases at J; junction bases unmatched: 10. Germline V gene data show CDR1 as SGHDN and CDR2 as FVKESK. Method: immunoSEQ multiplex PCR; TCRdb's copy keeps in-frame clones and lacks some. The sample carries approximately 84,000 clones, 70% to 80% recorded once. The clonotype was recovered from a human donor in a cohort sampled during active COVID-19. V usage is TRBV14 and J usage is TRBJ2-7, with 8 positions matching TRBD1. Sequencing input: peripheral blood. CDR3 in DNA: TGTGCCAGCAGCTCCCGGGACAGGACCCCTTACGAGCAGTACTTC. The encoded protein is CASSSRDRTPYEQYF.